This T cell receptor (beta chain) stems from a study of control samples from healthy donors and cancer patients. This clone was counted only a few times. Method: immunoSEQ multiplex PCR; TCRdb's copy keeps in-frame clones and lacks some. The profile shows more than 50,000 clones, approximately 85% of them singletons. V was trimmed by 8 bases and J by 5 bases, leaving 4 bases between them. Germline V gene data show CDR1 as SNHLY and CDR2 as FYNNEI. The CDR3 length is 10 residues. V gene TRBV2 combines with J gene TRBJ1-5; unclear D gene. The receptor was isolated from a middle-aged man in good health. Sequenced input: blood. This chain's CDR3 is CASGDQPQHF. CDR3 coding DNA: TGTGCCAGCGGGGATCAGCCCCAGCATTTT.